The 9 T cell receptor beta chains reported below all come from one sample, sequenced in a study of response to subunit inactivated influenza vaccine. In TCRdb, the RT-PCR reads were re-called with MiXCR into one record per CDR3 protein. The table records hundreds of thousands of distinct CDR3 sequences, roughly 12% of them present only once. The specimen comprised PBMCs from blood, sampled on the day of vaccination. Receptors originate from a man aged 50-60 years who received an inactivated influenza vaccine.

This clonotype appeared a few times. V and J are TRBV5-5 and TRBJ2-2; D is uncertain. Per the germline V gene, CDR1 is SGHKS and CDR2 is YYEKEE (reference sequence). The CDR3 runs to 13 residues. The V gene lost 5 bases and the J gene lost 2 bases, with 7 bases spanning the gap. Here the CDR3 DNA reads TGTGCCAGCAGGAACCTAAACACCGGGGAGCTGTTTTTT. As protein: CASRNLNTGELFF.

Written as DNA, the CDR3 is TGCGCCAGCAGCGTGACAGAGTACAATGAGCAGTTCTTC. It yields the protein CASSVTEYNEQFF. V is TRBV5-1 and J is TRBJ2-1, with a possible D match to TRBD1 (5 bases). Germline values: CDR1 SGHRS, CDR2 YFSETQ. Trimming removed 4 bases at V and 4 bases at J, with 9 bases between. This CDR3 spans 13 amino acids.

This rearrangement joins TRBV5-5 to TRBJ2-7; TRBD1 might be the D (6 bases). CDR1 and CDR2 (germline): SGHKS, YYEKEE (reference sequence). This CDR3 has 16 amino acids. V was cut by 0 bases and J by 4 bases, with 17 bases left in between. CDR3 loop: CASSLEGSGHNYEQYF. The CDR3, as DNA: TGTGCCAGCAGCTTGGAAGGGTCGGGACATAATTACGAGCAGTACTTC.

This clonotype was detected a few times. V is TRBV7-9 and J is TRBJ2-7; 9 bases match TRBD1. The V gene's germline CDR1 is SEHNR and CDR2 FQNEAQ (reference sequence). V gave up 5 bases and J gave up 3 bases; unmatched junction bases: 5. This CDR3 has 14 amino acids. The CDR3 is CASSPWTGVYEQYF. CDR3 bases: TGTGCCAGCAGCCCTTGGACAGGGGTCTACGAGCAGTACTTC. The full variable domain, completed using reference TRBV7-9 and TRBJ2-7, is DTGVSQNPRHKITKRGQNVTFRCDPISEHNRLYWYRQTLGQGPEFLTYFQNEAQLEKSRLLSDRFSAERPKGSFSTLEIQRTEQGDSAMYLCASSPWTGVYEQYFGPGTRLTVT.

Ten or more counts support this clonotype. The rearrangement links TRBV28 to TRBJ1-1, with D tentatively TRBD1 (6 bases). The germline V gene has CDR1 MDHEN and CDR2 SYDVKM. CDR3 length: 15 amino acids. V was shortened by 2 bases and J by 5 bases, with 15 bases between the two germline ends. The CDR3 loop reads CASSLAGEGGTEAFF. The CDR3 nucleotides read TGTGCCAGCAGTTTAGCAGGGGAAGGTGGGACTGAAGCTTTCTTT.

V gene TRBV4-3 combines with J gene TRBJ1-5; D gene ambiguous. V gave up 0 bases and J gave up 3 bases, with 9 bases separating them. CDR1 LGHNA and CDR2 YSLEER come from the germline V gene. The CDR3 loop spans 15 amino acids. CDR3 in DNA: TGCGCCAGCAGCCAAGATTTCAACGACAATCAGCCCCAGCATTTT. Protein product: CASSQDFNDNQPQHF.

This clonotype was seen a handful of times. V is TRBV20-1 and J is TRBJ2-7; no firm D call. Germline V CDR1 and CDR2: DFQATT, SNEGSKA (reference sequence). The CDR3 loop spans 12 amino acids. V lost 6 bases to trimming and J lost 1 base, with 10 bases between them. The CDR3 region has the DNA TGCAGTGCCCTGGTGGGGTCCTACGAGCAGTACTTC. This codes for CSALVGSYEQYF.

This rearrangement joins TRBV7-9 to TRBJ2-5; a weak D match, TRBD1 (6 bases). Germline V gene data show CDR1 as SEHNR and CDR2 as FQNEAQ (reference sequence). The CDR3 extends over 14 amino acids. The germline V and J ends were trimmed by 1 base and 4 bases, with 10 bases remaining between them. CDR3 in amino acids: CASSLGSGAETQYF. DNA for the CDR3: TGTGCCAGCAGCTTAGGATCAGGGGCAGAGACCCAGTACTTC.

CDR3 sequence reads: CASSSSPGDPTNEKLFF. The DNA for the CDR3 is TGTGCCAGCAGTTCTTCTCCAGGGGATCCAACTAATGAAAAACTGTTTTTT. This chain connects TRBV12-3 or TRBV12-4 to TRBJ1-4; weak D call: TRBD1 (6 bases). CDR3 size: 17 residues. The germline V and J ends were trimmed by 4 bases and 0 bases, with 15 bases remaining between them.